This TCR beta chain was sequenced for a study of T cell responses to AZD1222 COVID-19 vaccine. Study-wide results and caveats: Possibly, clonal diversity was underestimated; donors were largely white British and included more females. Spike-specific TCR breadth rose after two AZD1222 doses, and depth rose as well.

V shed 0 bases and J shed 2 bases, with 15 bases lying between them. Germline V CDR1 and CDR2: SGHKS, YYEKEE (reference sequence). This CDR3 has 16 amino acids. Comment on this clone: Its specificity is unknown.

Repertoires were generated with immunoSEQ multiplex PCR, while TCRdb's copy carries only in-frame clones and drops some. The table shows tens of thousands of clones, with roughly 75% occurring only once. The input for sequencing was peripheral blood, taken 28 days after the second AZD1222 dose. The origin of this receptor is an adult who received the AZD1222 COVID-19 vaccine. The J gene is TRBJ2-7, the V gene TRBV5-5, with D unclear. CDR3 protein: CASSLVRWAKTYEQYF. The CDR3 nucleotides are TGTGCCAGCAGCTTGGTCCGATGGGCCAAGACCTACGAGCAGTACTTC.